This paragraph reports one T cell receptor beta chain. Its antigen remains unknown. The data belong to a study of lymphopenia after photon versus proton radiotherapy. V was trimmed by 2 bases and J by 3 bases, leaving 11 bases between them. The CDR3 spans 14 residues. Per the germline V gene, CDR1 is MNHEY and CDR2 is SVGAGI. The data were produced by immunoSEQ multiplex PCR, yet TCRdb's version contains in-frame clones alone and is incomplete. The sample comprises about 6,900 clones, 81% of which are singletons, and roughly 50% rests with the top ten. Notes on the study in general: Relative stability marked proton patients; photon patients lost diversity and naive cells. Post-nadir TCR diversity decline inversely tracked overall survival among those who died. Only patients who died were analyzed for survival; proton advantage is unproven. After the lymphocyte nadir, photon-treated repertoires showed oligoclonal expansion, especially of CD8+ Temra cells.

This sequence originates from a man between 25 and 39 years old with gastric cancer. The sample consisted of peripheral blood, taken from a patient treated with photon-based radiotherapy. The V call is TRBV6-5, the J call TRBJ2-7; TRBD1 might be the D (5 bases). CDR3 amino acids: CASSYPKDSYEQYF. For the CDR3, the DNA is TGTGCCAGCAGTTACCCTAAAGACAGCTACGAGCAGTACTTC.